The 20 T cell receptor beta chains reported below all come from one sample, sequenced in a study of control samples from healthy donors and cancer patients (TCRdb year 2020). Receptor amplification or capture employed the immunoSEQ multiplex PCR assay. TCRdb obtained this table from immuneACCESS and retained in-frame rearrangements with V and J assigned. These tables miss some clones; where compared with another copy, unresolved V genes account for less than half of the shortfall, and the remainder is unexplained. A total of about 130,000 clones appear in this sample, about 90% of them only once. Around 1.7% of the sample is in the top ten clones. Input material: blood. The receptors shown here come from a young man in good health.

The V call is TRBV5-1, the J call TRBJ2-5; 7 positions match TRBD1. CDR3 length: 15 amino acids. J gave up 1 base and V 5 bases, and 8 bases lay outside the gene matches. The germline gives CDR1 SGHRS, CDR2 YFSETQ. In nucleotides, the CDR3 is TGCGCCAGCAGTTTAGGGGGCGCGGGCCAAGAGACCCAGTACTTC. Its protein is CASSLGGAGQETQYF.

This clone was counted a single time. V is TRBV4-3 and J is TRBJ2-7; TRBD2 agrees at 13 bases. Germline V gives CDR1 LGHNA, CDR2 YSLEER. The junction had 12 bases not matched to a gene; V was cut back by 0 bases and J by 7 bases. This CDR3 contains 18 residues. The CDR3 DNA reads as TGCGCCAGCAGCCAAGATACGTCCGGACTAGCGGGAGTAGGAGAGCAGTACTTC. Protein product: CASSQDTSGLAGVGEQYF.

This chain connects TRBV29-1 to TRBJ2-7, with a tentative D call TRBD1 (6 bases). The CDR3 loop spans 14 amino acids. Trimming pared 6 bases from V and 4 bases from J, leaving 19 bases between. Germline loops: CDR1 SQVTM, CDR2 ANQGSEA. The CDR3 sequence is CSVERPGDPYEQYF. In DNA, the CDR3 is TGCAGCGTCGAAAGGCCAGGGGACCCTTACGAGCAGTACTTC.

The chain recombines TRBV6-5 with TRBJ2-5, with D possibly called TRBD1 or TRBD2 (6 bases each). The CDR3 spans 15 residues. V lost 7 bases and J lost 4, with 19 bases in between. The germline gives CDR1 MNHEY, CDR2 SVGAGI. CDR3 in amino acids: CASTEPTRGGETQYF. As DNA, the CDR3 is TGTGCCAGCACCGAACCCACCAGGGGAGGAGAGACCCAGTACTTC.

CDR3: CASTSGTREQYF. Written as DNA, the CDR3 is TGTGCCAGCACTAGCGGGACTCGCGAGCAGTACTTC. This chain uses TRBV27 with TRBJ2-7; 9 nucleotides match TRBD2. Trimming took 7 bases from V and 6 from J; bases not matched to a gene: 4. Germline CDR1 and CDR2: MNHEY and SMNVEV (reference sequence). The CDR3 has 12 amino acids.

Concerning this clone: One junction end disagrees with the germline gene, perhaps due to a read error. V gene TRBV11-3 combines with J gene TRBJ2-2; no reliable D call. This CDR3 has 12 residues. The germline V gene has CDR1 SGHNT and CDR2 YENEEA. The DNA for the CDR3 is TGTGCCAGCAGCCTAGATTACGGGGAGCTGTTTTTT. Protein: CASSLDYGELFF.

V gene TRBV18 combines with J gene TRBJ2-1; 8 bases are shared with TRBD1. Germline V gene data show CDR1 as KGHSH and CDR2 as LQKENI. The CDR3 is 16 amino acids. V shed 1 base and J 7 bases; nucleotides not matched to a gene: 9. The CDR3 region is CASSPRSDRGENEQFF. DNA of the CDR3: TGTGCCAGCTCACCACGTTCCGACAGGGGTGAAAATGAGCAGTTCTTC.

The chain employs TRBV19 and TRBJ2-1; no definite D call. Trimming took off 4 bases at V and 4 bases at J, with 20 bases between the two ends. CDR1 and CDR2 from the germline V gene are LNHDA and SQIVND (reference sequence). This CDR3 spans 17 amino acids. The DNA of the CDR3 is TGTGCCAGTAGTACCTCGTATGTCGGATTACGATACAATGAGCAGTTCTTC. Encoded protein: CASSTSYVGLRYNEQFF.

This clone was picked up one time. The chain recombines TRBV11-3 with TRBJ2-3; possibly TRBD1 for D (5 bases). The CDR3 has 15 amino acids. Trimming removed 5 bases at V and 4 bases at J, with 16 bases between. Germline V gives CDR1 SGHNT, CDR2 YENEEA. The CDR3, as DNA: TGTGCCAGCAGCCTGGACATAGGGAAGGCAGATACGCAGTATTTT. The encoded protein is CASSLDIGKADTQYF.

This clone was observed once. V is TRBV5-1 and J is TRBJ2-1; 7 bases map to TRBD2. Trimming removed 4 bases from V and 0 bases from J; junction bases left unmatched: 7. CDR1 SGHRS and CDR2 YFSETQ come from the germline V gene. This CDR3 region has 16 residues. The CDR3 sequence is CASSRDGTNSYNEQFF. CDR3 coding DNA: TGCGCCAGCAGCCGCGACGGGACTAACTCCTACAATGAGCAGTTCTTC.

The V gene is TRBV5-1, the J gene TRBJ2-1, with TRBD1 matching 10 bases. The CDR3 is made up of 17 amino acids. CDR1 is SGHRS, CDR2 YFSETQ, per germline. The V and J ends lost 6 bases and 10 bases, in that order; junction bases with no gene match: 19. Written as DNA, the CDR3 is TGCGCCAGCACCCCCTTGCCGGGACAGGGGAGTCTAGGCGAGCAGTTCTTC. This codes for CASTPLPGQGSLGEQFF.

This chain connects TRBV9 to TRBJ2-1; D gene uncertain. The CDR3 sequence is 13 residues long. Trimming left V 0 bases short and J 8 bases short, with 9 bases between. Germline V CDR1 and CDR2: SGDLS, YYNGEE. This chain's CDR3 is CASSVAVGHEQFF. Here the CDR3 DNA reads TGTGCCAGCAGCGTAGCGGTCGGCCATGAGCAGTTCTTC. The whole variable domain, filled in from reference TRBV9 and TRBJ2-1, reads DSGVTQTPKHLITATGQRVTLRCSPRSGDLSVYWYQQSLDQGLQFLIQYYNGEERAKGNILERFSAQQFPDLHSELNLSSLELGDSALYFCASSVAVGHEQFFGPGTRLTVL.

This chain uses TRBV28 with TRBJ2-7, with D maybe TRBD2 (6 bases). Trimming cost V 6 bases and J 3 bases, with 15 bases left between them. The V gene's germline CDR1 is MDHEN and CDR2 SYDVKM. The CDR3 has 14 residues. The chain's CDR3 is CASRSPGTGYEQYF. CDR3 in DNA: TGTGCCAGCAGATCACCGGGGACTGGCTACGAGCAGTACTTC.

The rearrangement joins TRBV19 to TRBJ2-1, with D uncertain. V shed 5 bases and J shed 3 bases, with 8 bases lying between them. CDR1 and CDR2 from the germline V gene are LNHDA and SQIVND (reference sequence). The CDR3 runs to 13 residues. The CDR3: CASSLYLYNEQFF. The DNA of the CDR3 is TGTGCCAGTAGTTTGTATCTCTACAATGAGCAGTTCTTC.

V usage is TRBV10-3 and J usage is TRBJ1-2; TRBD1 agrees at 8 bases. Germline assignment: CDR1 ENHRY and CDR2 SYGVKD. The CDR3 is made up of 18 amino acids. Unmatched junction bases numbered 9, after V lost 0 bases and J lost 0 bases. The CDR3 nucleotides read TGTGCCATCAGTGAGTCAGGACAGGGAGGGATATCTAACTATGGCTACACCTTC. Translation: CAISESGQGGISNYGYTF.

The CDR3 sequence: CASRKTSSRTDTQYF. The CDR3 DNA follows: TGTGCCAGCAGGAAGACTAGCAGTCGTACAGATACGCAGTATTTT. V usage is TRBV2 and J usage is TRBJ2-3; 7 bases align to TRBD2. The CDR3 has 15 residues. V lost 6 bases to trimming and J lost 3 bases; unmatched junction nucleotides: 9. Per the germline V gene, CDR1 is SNHLY and CDR2 is FYNNEI.

CDR3 nucleotides: TGTGCCAGCAGCACTGGACAGGGCGGCCAGCCCCAGCATTTT. The encoded protein is CASSTGQGGQPQHF. V usage is TRBV5-4 and J usage is TRBJ1-5; TRBD1 matches at 8 bases. Germline trimming cut 4 bases from V and 7 bases from J; bases unmatched to any gene: 7. Germline CDR1 reads SGHNT; CDR2 reads YYREEE (reference sequence). The CDR3 totals 14 residues. The whole variable domain, remainder taken from reference TRBV5-4 and TRBJ1-5, is ETGVTQSPTHLIKTRGQQVTLRCSSQSGHNTVSWYQQALGQGPQFIFQYYREEENGRGNFPPRFSGLQFPNYSSELNVNALELDDSALYLCASSTGQGGQPQHFGDGTRLSIL.

This chain links TRBV2 with TRBJ2-7, with D possibly called TRBD1 or TRBD2 (6 bases each). The CDR3 is 14 residues long. The germline CDR1 and CDR2 sequences are SNHLY and FYNNEI. V lost 4 bases to trimming and J lost 6 bases, with 16 bases between them. The CDR3 loop reads CASSGERGVGEQYF. CDR3 bases: TGTGCCAGCAGTGGAGAAAGGGGGGTGGGCGAGCAGTACTTC.

The chain joins TRBV10-3 to TRBJ1-2, with TRBD1 matching over 7 bases. The junction had 10 bases not matched to a gene; V was cut back by 7 bases and J by 8 bases. Germline CDR1 reads ENHRY; CDR2 reads SYGVKD. The CDR3 length is 13 residues. For the CDR3, the DNA is TGTGCCATCACCTCAACAGGGGTAGGCGGCTACACCTTC. Its translation: CAITSTGVGGYTF.

The V call is TRBV27, the J call TRBJ2-7; D is ambiguous. V lost 5 bases and J lost 0, with 11 bases in between. In germline, CDR1 is MNHEY, CDR2 SMNVEV (reference sequence). The CDR3 runs 14 residues. The CDR3 here is CASSTKRSSYEQYF. Written as DNA, the CDR3 is TGTGCCAGCAGTACCAAAAGGAGCTCCTACGAGCAGTACTTC.